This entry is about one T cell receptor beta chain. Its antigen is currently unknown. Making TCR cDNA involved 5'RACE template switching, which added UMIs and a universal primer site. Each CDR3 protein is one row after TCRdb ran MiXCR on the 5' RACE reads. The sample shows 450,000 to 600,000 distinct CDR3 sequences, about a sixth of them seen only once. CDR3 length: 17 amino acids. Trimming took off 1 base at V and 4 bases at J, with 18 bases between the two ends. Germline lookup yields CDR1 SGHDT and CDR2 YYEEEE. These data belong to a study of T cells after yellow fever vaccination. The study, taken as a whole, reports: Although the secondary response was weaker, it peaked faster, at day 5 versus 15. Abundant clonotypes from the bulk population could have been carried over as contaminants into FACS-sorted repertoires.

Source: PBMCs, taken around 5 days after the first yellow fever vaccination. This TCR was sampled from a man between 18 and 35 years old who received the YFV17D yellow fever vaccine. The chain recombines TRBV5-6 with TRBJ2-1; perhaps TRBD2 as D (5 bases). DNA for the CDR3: TGTGCCAGCAGCTTGTACGCGGGCCACTCCGTTTACAATGAGCAGTTCTTC. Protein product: CASSLYAGHSVYNEQFF. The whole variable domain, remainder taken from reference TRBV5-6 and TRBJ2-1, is DAGVTQSPTHLIKTRGQQVTLRCSPKSGHDTVSWYQQALGQGPQFIFQYYEEEERQRGNFPDRFSGHQFPNYSSELNVNALLLGDSALYLCASSLYAGHSVYNEQFFGPGTRLTVL.